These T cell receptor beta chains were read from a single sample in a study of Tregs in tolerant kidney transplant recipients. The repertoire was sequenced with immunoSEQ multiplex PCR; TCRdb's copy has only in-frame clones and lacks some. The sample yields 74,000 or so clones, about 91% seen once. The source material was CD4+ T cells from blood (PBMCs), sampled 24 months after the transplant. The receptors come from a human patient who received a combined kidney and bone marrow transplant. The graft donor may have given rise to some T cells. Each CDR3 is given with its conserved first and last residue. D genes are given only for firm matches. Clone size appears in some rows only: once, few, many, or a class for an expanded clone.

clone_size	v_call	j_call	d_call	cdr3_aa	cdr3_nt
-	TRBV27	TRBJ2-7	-	CASTPGNGRRGDEQYF	TGTGCCAGCACCCCAGGTAACGGGAGAAGAGGGGATGAGCAGTACTTC
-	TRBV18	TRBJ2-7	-	CASSPRAVSYEQYF	TGTGCCAGCTCACCACGAGCTGTTTCCTACGAGCAGTACTTC
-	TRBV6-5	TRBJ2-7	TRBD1	CASTRDSTGGEQYF	TGTGCCAGCACCCGGGACTCCACAGGGGGAGAGCAGTACTTC
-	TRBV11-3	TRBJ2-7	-	CASSLNWAGAIDEQYF	TGTGCCAGCAGCTTAAATTGGGCAGGCGCTATCGACGAGCAGTACTTC
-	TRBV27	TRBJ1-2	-	CASSPIREYYGYTF	TGTGCCAGCAGTCCAATCAGGGAATACTATGGCTACACCTTC
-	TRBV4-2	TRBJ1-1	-	CASSHRTATIPVNTEAFF	TGTGCCAGCAGCCACAGGACAGCAACGATACCAGTTAACACTGAAGCTTTCTTT
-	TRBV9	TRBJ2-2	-	CASSVEQLNTGELFF	TGTGCCAGCAGCGTAGAACAGCTAAACACCGGGGAGCTGTTTTTT
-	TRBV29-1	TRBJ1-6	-	CSVGIDRTSPLHF	TGCAGCGTTGGGATCGACAGGACTTCACCCCTCCACTTT
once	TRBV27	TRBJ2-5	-	CASSLSSGYQETQYF	TGTGCCAGCAGTTTATCAAGCGGGTACCAAGAGACCCAGTACTTC
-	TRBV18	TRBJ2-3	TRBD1	CASSPWTGGTDTQYF	TGTGCCAGCTCACCCTGGACAGGTGGGACAGATACGCAGTATTTT
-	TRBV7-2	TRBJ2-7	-	CASSLVSTANEQYF	TGTGCCAGCAGCTTAGTAAGCACAGCTAACGAGCAGTACTTC
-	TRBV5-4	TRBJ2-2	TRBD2	CASSFGLAGGPGTGELFF	TGTGCCAGCAGCTTCGGACTAGCGGGGGGGCCTGGCACCGGGGAGCTGTTTTTT
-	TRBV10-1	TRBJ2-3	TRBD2	CASSGTARGSTDTQYF	TGCGCCAGCAGTGGCACGGCGCGGGGGTCCACAGATACGCAGTATTTT
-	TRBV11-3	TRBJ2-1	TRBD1	CASSFRDRSYNEQFF	TGTGCCAGCAGCTTTCGGGACAGATCCTACAATGAGCAGTTCTTC
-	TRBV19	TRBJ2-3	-	CASSGWDTQYF	TGTGCCAGTTCGGGTTGGGATACGCAGTATTTT
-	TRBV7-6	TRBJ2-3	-	CASSLYSDTQYF	TGTGCCAGCAGCTTATACTCGGATACGCAGTATTTT
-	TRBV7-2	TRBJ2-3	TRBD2	CASSLVASGRGGTQYF	TGTGCCAGCAGCTTAGTGGCTAGCGGGAGAGGTGGTACGCAGTATTTT
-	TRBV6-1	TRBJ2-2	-	CASSEYGTPNTGELFF	TGTGCCAGCAGTGAATACGGGACACCGAACACCGGGGAGCTGTTTTTT